The count of the clone carrying this T cell receptor (beta chain) is one. Mismatch with germline at one junction end may stem from a read error. There are 14 residues in the CDR3. The germline V gene has CDR1 MNHEY and CDR2 SMNVEV (reference sequence). This entry belongs to a study of cytomegalovirus exposure and HLA in healthy donors. PCR involved 60 Vbeta and 13 Jbeta primers. Assay used: immunoSEQ multiplex PCR; TCRdb lists only in-frame clones, some missing. The table lists roughly 250,000 clones, over 70% of them singletons. This sequence was found in a girl aged 2 to 10 in good health and CMV-seronegative. Sequencing was carried out using PBMCs. The chain carries TRBV27 and TRBJ1-4, with D possibly TRBD1 on 5 matching bases. CDR3 sequence reads: CASSRQPTNEKLLF. CDR3 nucleotide sequence: TGTGCCAGCAGTCGACAGCCAACTAATGAAAAACTGCTTTTT.